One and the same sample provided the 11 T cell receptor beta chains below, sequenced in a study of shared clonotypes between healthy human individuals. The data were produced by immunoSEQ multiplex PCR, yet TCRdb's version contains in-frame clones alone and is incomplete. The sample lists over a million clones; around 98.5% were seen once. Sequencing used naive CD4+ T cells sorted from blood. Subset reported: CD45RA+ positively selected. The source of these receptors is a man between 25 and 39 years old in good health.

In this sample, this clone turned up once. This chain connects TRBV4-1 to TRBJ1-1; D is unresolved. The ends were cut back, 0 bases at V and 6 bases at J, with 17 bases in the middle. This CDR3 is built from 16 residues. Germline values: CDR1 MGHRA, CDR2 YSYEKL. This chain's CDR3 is CASSQERGAGVAEAFF. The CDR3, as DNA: TGCGCCAGCAGCCAAGAGCGGGGAGCCGGGGTCGCTGAAGCTTTCTTT.

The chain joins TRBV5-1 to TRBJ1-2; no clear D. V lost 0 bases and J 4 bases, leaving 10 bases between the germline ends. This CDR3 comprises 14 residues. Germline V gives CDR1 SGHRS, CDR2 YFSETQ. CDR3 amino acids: CASSLAVGLYGYTF. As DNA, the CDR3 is TGCGCCAGCAGCTTGGCCGTAGGGCTCTATGGCTACACCTTC. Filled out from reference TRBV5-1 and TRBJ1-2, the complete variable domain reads KAGVTQTPRYLIKTRGQQVTLSCSPISGHRSVSWYQQTPGQGLQFLFEYFSETQRNKGNFPGRFSGRQFSNSRSEMNVSTLELGDSALYLCASSLAVGLYGYTFGSGTRLTVV.

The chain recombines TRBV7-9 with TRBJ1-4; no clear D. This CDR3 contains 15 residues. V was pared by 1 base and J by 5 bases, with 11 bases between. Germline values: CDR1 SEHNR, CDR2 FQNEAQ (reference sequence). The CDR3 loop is CASSLGWQINEKLFF. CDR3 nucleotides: TGTGCCAGCAGCTTAGGTTGGCAGATAAATGAAAAACTGTTTTTT. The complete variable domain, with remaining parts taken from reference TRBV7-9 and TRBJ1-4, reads DTGVSQNPRHKITKRGQNVTFRCDPISEHNRLYWYRQTLGQGPEFLTYFQNEAQLEKSRLLSDRFSAERPKGSFSTLEIQRTEQGDSAMYLCASSLGWQINEKLFFGSGTQLSVL.

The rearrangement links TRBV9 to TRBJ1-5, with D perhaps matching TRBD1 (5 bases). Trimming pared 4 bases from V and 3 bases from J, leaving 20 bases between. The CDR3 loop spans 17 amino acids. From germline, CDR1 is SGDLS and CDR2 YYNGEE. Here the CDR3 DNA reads TGTGCCAGCAGCAAGGGGCCCAACCGACAGTACAATCAGCCCCAGCATTTT. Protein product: CASSKGPNRQYNQPQHF.

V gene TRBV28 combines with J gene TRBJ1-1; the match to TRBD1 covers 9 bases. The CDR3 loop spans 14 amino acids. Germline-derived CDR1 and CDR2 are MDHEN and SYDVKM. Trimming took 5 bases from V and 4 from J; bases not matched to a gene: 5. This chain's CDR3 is CASSHRGRGTEAFF. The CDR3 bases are TGTGCCAGCAGTCACAGGGGGCGCGGCACTGAAGCTTTCTTT. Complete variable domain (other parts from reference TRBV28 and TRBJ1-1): DVKVTQSSRYLVKRTGEKVFLECVQDMDHENMFWYRQDPGLGLRLIYFSYDVKMKEKGDIPEGYSVSREKKERFSLILESASTNQTSMYLCASSHRGRGTEAFFGQGTRLTVV.

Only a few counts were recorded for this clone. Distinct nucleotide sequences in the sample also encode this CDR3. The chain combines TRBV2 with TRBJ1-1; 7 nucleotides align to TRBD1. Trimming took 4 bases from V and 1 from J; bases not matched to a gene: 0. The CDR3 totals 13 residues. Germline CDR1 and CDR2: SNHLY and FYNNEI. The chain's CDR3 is CASSGDRNTEAFF. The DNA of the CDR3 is TGTGCCAGCAGTGGGGACAGGAACACTGAAGCTTTCTTT.

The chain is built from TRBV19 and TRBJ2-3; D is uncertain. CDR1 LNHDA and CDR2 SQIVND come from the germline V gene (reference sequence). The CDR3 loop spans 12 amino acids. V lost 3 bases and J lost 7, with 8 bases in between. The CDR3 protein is CASSISRYTQYF. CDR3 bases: TGTGCCAGTAGTATTTCTCGATATACGCAGTATTTT.

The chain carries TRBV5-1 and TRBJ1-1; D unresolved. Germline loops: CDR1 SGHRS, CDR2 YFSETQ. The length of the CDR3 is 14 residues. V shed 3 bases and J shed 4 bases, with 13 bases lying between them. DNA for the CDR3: TGCGCCAGCAGCTCTGGGAGCGAGGGCACTGAAGCTTTCTTT. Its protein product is CASSSGSEGTEAFF.

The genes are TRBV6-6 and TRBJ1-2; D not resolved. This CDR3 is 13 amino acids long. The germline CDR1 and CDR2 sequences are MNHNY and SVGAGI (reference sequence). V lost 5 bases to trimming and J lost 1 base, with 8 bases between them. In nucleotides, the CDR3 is TGTGCCAGCAGTGATCAGAATAACTATGGCTACACCTTC. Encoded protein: CASSDQNNYGYTF.

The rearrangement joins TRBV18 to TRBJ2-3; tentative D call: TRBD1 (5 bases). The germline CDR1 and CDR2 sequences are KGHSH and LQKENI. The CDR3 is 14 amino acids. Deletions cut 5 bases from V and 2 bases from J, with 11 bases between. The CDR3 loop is CASSDRRNTDTQYF. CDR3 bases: TGTGCCAGCTCAGACAGAAGGAACACAGATACGCAGTATTTT.

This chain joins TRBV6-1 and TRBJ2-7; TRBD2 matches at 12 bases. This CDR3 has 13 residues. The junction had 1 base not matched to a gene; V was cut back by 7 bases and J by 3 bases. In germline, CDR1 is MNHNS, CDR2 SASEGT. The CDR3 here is CASKLAGGYEQYF. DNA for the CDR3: TGTGCCAGCAAACTAGCGGGAGGCTACGAGCAGTACTTC.